One and the same sample provided the 17 T cell receptor beta chains below, sequenced in a study of blood T cells in healthy people across ages. A sample-barcoded 5' primer and a J-beta primer mix were used in a second PCR of roughly 7 to 12 cycles. TCRdb recomputed calls from the 5' RACE reads with MiXCR, one row per CDR3 protein. The data hold about 640,000 distinct CDR3 sequences, with roughly 50% observed a single time. The sample taken for sequencing was blood. The receptors here all came from a man between 60 and 75 years old in good health.

This clonotype was picked up a small number of times. The CDR3 DNA sequence: TGTGCCAGCAGTCCCGCGGCCAAAAACATTCAGTACTTC. Residues: CASSPAAKNIQYF. The chain links TRBV28 to TRBJ2-4; unclear D gene. The length of the CDR3 is 13 residues. The V end lost 5 bases, the J end lost 1 base, and 6 bases lay between the germline ends. Germline CDR1 is MDHEN and CDR2 is SYDVKM. Full variable domain (rest looked up from reference TRBV28 and TRBJ2-4): DVKVTQSSRYLVKRTGEKVFLECVQDMDHENMFWYRQDPGLGLRLIYFSYDVKMKEKGDIPEGYSVSREKKERFSLILESASTNQTSMYLCASSPAAKNIQYFGAGTRLSVL.

This clonotype was observed many times. This chain connects TRBV27 to TRBJ2-3; D remains ambiguous. CDR1 is MNHEY and CDR2 is SMNVEV in the germline V gene (reference sequence). The CDR3 consists of 16 residues. V lost 2 bases, J lost 0 bases, and 12 bases lay in between. CDR3: CASSLTAGSSTDTQYF. For the CDR3, the DNA is TGTGCCAGCAGTTTAACGGCCGGATCTAGCACAGATACGCAGTATTTT.

There are a few counts of this clonotype. The gene calls are TRBV5-1 and TRBJ2-3; 11 positions agree with TRBD2. Germline V gene lookup returns CDR1 SGHRS and CDR2 YFSETQ. Trimming took 4 bases from V and 2 from J; bases not matched to a gene: 6. The CDR3 contains 16 residues. Written as DNA, the CDR3 is TGCGCCAGCAGCCCAAGACTAGCGGGGTTCACAGATACGCAGTATTTT. Translating it yields CASSPRLAGFTDTQYF. Drawing the rest from reference TRBV5-1 and TRBJ2-3, the complete variable domain is KAGVTQTPRYLIKTRGQQVTLSCSPISGHRSVSWYQQTPGQGLQFLFEYFSETQRNKGNFPGRFSGRQFSNSRSEMNVSTLELGDSALYLCASSPRLAGFTDTQYFGPGTRLTVL.

CDR3 region: CSATDARRFTAYEQYF. In DNA form, the CDR3 reads TGCAGTGCCACTGACGCGAGACGGTTCACGGCCTACGAGCAGTACTTC. J is TRBJ2-7 and V is TRBV20-1; no definite D call. This CDR3 region has 16 residues. Trimming pared 6 bases from V and 2 bases from J, leaving 23 bases between. Per germline, CDR1 DFQATT and CDR2 SNEGSKA (reference sequence).

The count of this clonotype is one. The CDR3: CASSRGSRRKQFF. The CDR3 nucleotides read TGTGCCAGCAGTAGAGGATCCCGACGAAAGCAGTTCTTC. This chain joins TRBV6-5 and TRBJ2-1; D is unresolved. Trimming cost V 5 bases and J 11 bases, with 16 bases left between them. The germline V gene encodes CDR1 MNHEY and CDR2 SVGAGI. The CDR3 is 13 amino acids.

J is TRBJ2-1 and V is TRBV6-1; TRBD1 is a possible D gene (6 bases). Trimming left V 4 bases short and J 5 bases short, with 15 bases between. Germline CDR1 reads MNHNS; CDR2 reads SASEGT. This CDR3 comprises 15 residues. CDR3: CASSAPGTSNNEQFF. The CDR3 region has the DNA TGTGCCAGCAGTGCACCCGGGACATCTAACAATGAGCAGTTCTTC.

The chain carries TRBV20-1 and TRBJ2-7; D remains ambiguous. V lost 1 base to trimming and J lost 6 bases, with 19 bases between them. The CDR3 length is 15 residues. Per the germline V gene, CDR1 is DFQATT and CDR2 is SNEGSKA (reference sequence). CDR3 DNA: TGCAGTGCTAGAGGCCCTCGGACCGGTCGTGGCGAGCAGTACGTC. Its protein is CSARGPRTGRGEQYV.

V and J are TRBV7-9 and TRBJ2-1, with D perhaps matching TRBD2 (5 bases). The germline gives CDR1 SEHNR, CDR2 FQNEAQ (reference sequence). CDR3 size: 17 residues. The V gene lost 4 bases and the J gene lost 0 bases, with 16 bases spanning the gap. For the CDR3, the DNA is TGTGCCAGCAGCTACGGACCGGGTGGGAGCTCCTACAATGAGCAGTTCTTC. Encoded protein: CASSYGPGGSSYNEQFF.

In this sample, this clonotype turned up a few times. The chain employs TRBV29-1 and TRBJ2-3; D may correspond to TRBD1 or TRBD2 (5 bases each). Trimming took 4 bases from V and 1 from J, leaving 9 bases between them. The length of the CDR3 is 13 residues. Germline V CDR1 and CDR2: SQVTM, ANQGSEA. For the CDR3, the DNA is TGCAGCGTTGCGGGGCCGGGCACAGATACGCAGTATTTT. Its translation: CSVAGPGTDTQYF.

This clonotype was counted only a few times. The junction shows a germline mismatch at one end, possibly a read error. The chain couples TRBV5-1 to TRBJ2-1; 12 nucleotides line up with TRBD2. The CDR3 loop spans 16 amino acids. CDR1 and CDR2 (germline): SGHRS, YFSETQ. The CDR3 DNA sequence: TGTGCCAGCAGCTTAGTACTAGCGGGGGGTTACAATGAGCAGTTCTTC. Its translation is CASSLVLAGGYNEQFF.

The chain employs TRBV5-1 and TRBJ1-2, with 7 bases that match TRBD1. After removal of 4 bases from V and 5 bases from J, the junction contained 8 bases not matched to a gene. This CDR3 spans 14 amino acids. The germline CDR1 and CDR2 sequences are SGHRS and YFSETQ. CDR3 amino acids: CASSPQAGGYGYTF. CDR3 bases: TGCGCCAGCAGCCCCCAGGCAGGGGGGTATGGCTACACCTTC.

This clonotype has just one count. This chain joins TRBV3-1 and TRBJ2-5, with TRBD2 matching 11 bases. The J segment lost 1 base and the V segment lost 8 bases, leaving 0 bases of the junction unmatched. Germline V lookup: CDR1 LGHDT, CDR2 YNNKEL (reference sequence). The length of the CDR3 is 13 residues. Here the CDR3 reads CASLAGGQETQYF. In DNA form, the CDR3 reads TGTGCCAGCCTAGCGGGGGGCCAAGAGACCCAGTACTTC.

This clonotype was detected a few times. A junction end diverges from the germline sequence, so it may reflect a read error. This chain uses TRBV4-2 with TRBJ1-5; the D gene is possibly TRBD1 (5 bases). Germline V gene sequence: CDR1 LGHNA, CDR2 YNFKEQ. CDR3 length equals 16 residues. The CDR3 coding sequence is TGTGCTAGCAGCCAGATGATAGGGGATAGCAATCAGCCCCAGCATTTT. Protein product: CASSQMIGDSNQPQHF.

This clonotype was seen a few times. The chain combines TRBV6-6 with TRBJ2-4, with TRBD2 matching over 12 bases. Gene TRBJ2-7 matches the end of the DNA better, so the J call may be wrong. The CDR3 consists of 15 residues. Per germline, CDR1 MNHNY and CDR2 SVGAGI (reference sequence). The CDR3: CASSLAGGQTHEQYF. In DNA form, the CDR3 reads TGTGCCAGCAGCCTAGCGGGGGGGCAGACACACGAGCAGTACTTC.

The chain is built from TRBV2 and TRBJ1-2; maybe TRBD1 (5 bases). The germline CDR1 and CDR2 sequences are SNHLY and FYNNEI. The CDR3 totals 14 residues. The V end lost 2 bases, the J end lost 4 bases, and 11 bases lay between the germline ends. The CDR3 coding sequence is TGTGCCAGCAGTGAATTTAGGACAAGCTATGGCTACACCTTC. Encoded protein: CASSEFRTSYGYTF.

This clonotype was counted only a few times. The chain couples TRBV5-1 to TRBJ2-5, with 7 positions matching TRBD2. The CDR3 spans 16 residues. Unmatched junction bases numbered 11, after V lost 4 bases and J lost 2 bases. Germline CDR1 and CDR2: SGHRS and YFSETQ. CDR3 region: CASSPDLVGGQETQYF. CDR3 bases: TGCGCCAGCAGCCCCGACCTCGTCGGGGGGCAAGAGACCCAGTACTTC.

This clonotype appeared once. The chain carries TRBV20-1 and TRBJ1-6, with D unclear. There are 11 residues in the CDR3. Trimming took off 6 bases at V and 6 bases at J, with 6 bases between the two ends. The germline V gene encodes CDR1 DFQATT and CDR2 SNEGSKA (reference sequence). DNA of the CDR3: TGCAGTGCCAGCCGTAATTCACCCCTCCACTTT. Translation gives CSASRNSPLHF.